This T cell receptor beta chain was sequenced for a study of T cell responses to AZD1222 COVID-19 vaccine. General study findings and limits: Spike-specific TCR breadth and depth both grew after two AZD1222 doses. The span of vaccine-associated CD4 TCRs extended across spike, with dominance at 160-218 and 743-854. Baseline seropositivity occurred in only a handful of AZD1222 recipients.

TCRdb's table, derived via immunoSEQ multiplex PCR, lists solely in-frame clones and lacks some. The sample includes some 130,000 clones, approximately 90% of them seen just once. Concerning this clone itself: Its antigen remains unidentified.

The germline V gene has CDR1 MDHEN and CDR2 SYDVKM. This CDR3 comprises 14 residues. V shed 7 bases and J 6 bases; nucleotides not matched to a gene: 8. This sample comprised peripheral blood, obtained on day 0 of AZD1222 vaccination. The sequence was collected from an adult in good health. The V call is TRBV28, the J call TRBJ1-4, with 7 bases aligning to TRBD1. The CDR3 DNA follows: TGTGCCAGCACCGGGGGAGGGGGCTATGAAAAACTGTTTTTT. Its translation is CASTGGGGYEKLFF.